What follows are 25 T cell receptor beta chains derived from one specimen sequenced in a study of Ad26.COV2.S vaccination and SARS-CoV-2 variants. As for treatment: roughly 19 received Ad26.COV2.S at low or high dose, single or two shots; 5 received placebo; per-sample allocation not given. Sampling took place 63 days after the first vaccine or placebo injection. Method: immunoSEQ multiplex PCR; TCRdb's copy keeps in-frame clones and lacks some. The sample yields roughly 350,000 clones, about 87% seen once. Sequencing was performed on peripheral blood, taken in a trial of Ad26.COV2.S vaccine versus placebo. All receptors come from a person between 18 and 65 years old who received the Ad26.COV2.S COVID-19 vaccine or a placebo.

This rearrangement joins TRBV7-2 to TRBJ1-3; a weak D match, TRBD1 (6 bases). This CDR3 has 15 residues. V gave up 1 base and J gave up 4 bases, with 11 bases separating them. Germline V gives CDR1 SGHTA, CDR2 FQGNSA. The CDR3 nucleotides read TGTGCCAGCAGCTTAGTTTTCAGGGGAGGAAACACCATATATTTT. It translates to CASSLVFRGGNTIYF.

The V call is TRBV4-3, the J call TRBJ2-7, with TRBD2 matching 8 bases. Trimming took 5 bases from V and 4 from J; bases not matched to a gene: 10. The germline V gene encodes CDR1 LGHNA and CDR2 YSLEER. This CDR3 region has 15 residues. The CDR3 DNA is TGCGCCAGCAGCACCCGGGGACTAGGTCCGTACGAGCAGTACTTC. Residues: CASSTRGLGPYEQYF.

CDR3 coding DNA: TGTGCCAGCAGTGACGGGGGGAATTCACCCCTCCACTTT. This encodes CASSDGGNSPLHF. The rearrangement uses TRBV6-4 and TRBJ1-6; TRBD1 might be the D (5 bases). Germline assignment: CDR1 MRHNA and CDR2 SNTAGT. This CDR3 comprises 13 residues. The V end was cut by 2 bases, the J end by 7 bases, with 6 bases between.

The J gene is TRBJ1-1, the V gene TRBV30, with a weak D call TRBD1 (5 bases). The CDR3 runs to 15 residues. Looked up from germline, CDR1 is GTSNPN and CDR2 is SVGIG (reference sequence). V gave up 3 bases and J gave up 5 bases, with 19 bases separating them. The CDR3: CAWSPFVARATEAFF. As DNA, the CDR3 is TGTGCCTGGAGCCCTTTTGTGGCCAGGGCTACTGAAGCTTTCTTT.

The V and J genes are TRBV15 and TRBJ2-3, with 8 bases aligning to TRBD1. This CDR3 comprises 15 residues. The V gene's germline CDR1 is LNHNV and CDR2 YYDKDF (reference sequence). Trimming at V came to 1 base and at J to 8 bases, leaving 8 bases not matched to a gene. The CDR3 DNA reads as TGTGCCACCAGCAGAGTCAGCAATGGACAGGGTACGCAGTATTTT. This gives the protein CATSRVSNGQGTQYF.

The chain recombines TRBV7-2 with TRBJ1-1, with D possibly matching TRBD1 (5 bases). V was shortened by 2 bases and J by 5 bases, with 9 bases between the two germline ends. Germline V gene lookup returns CDR1 SGHTA and CDR2 FQGNSA. This CDR3 has 13 amino acids. The CDR3 DNA reads as TGTGCCAGCAGCTTATTCCGGGGGACTGAAGCTTTCTTT. Protein sequence: CASSLFRGTEAFF.

The V and J genes are TRBV7-3 and TRBJ1-1; a possible D gene is TRBD1 (6 bases). Germline CDR1 is SGHTA and CDR2 is FQGTGA. This CDR3 has 13 amino acids. V lost 3 bases, J lost 3 bases, and 8 bases lay in between. CDR3 sequence reads: CASSLPGDTEAFF. The CDR3 DNA reads TGTGCCAGCAGCTTGCCAGGGGACACTGAAGCTTTCTTT.

V is TRBV14 and J is TRBJ1-1, with D tentatively TRBD1 (5 bases). This CDR3 contains 16 residues. The germline V gene encodes CDR1 SGHDN and CDR2 FVKESK. V lost 1 base to trimming and J lost 1 base, with 13 bases between them. In DNA form, the CDR3 reads TGTGCCAGCAGCCAAGTGGGGGGTCGGAAGAACACTGAAGCTTTCTTT. Its protein product is CASSQVGGRKNTEAFF.

V and J are TRBV4-2 and TRBJ2-2; no definite D call. Germline CDR1 is LGHNA and CDR2 is YNFKEQ. The CDR3 has 15 residues. The V end lost 3 bases, the J end lost 2 bases, and 10 bases lay between the germline ends. The CDR3 bases are TGTGCCAGCAGCCAGGCCCACATTAACACCGGGGAGCTGTTTTTT. Translating it yields CASSQAHINTGELFF.

The chain joins TRBV30 to TRBJ1-3; D possibly corresponds to TRBD1 (5 bases). The germline gives CDR1 GTSNPN, CDR2 SVGIG (reference sequence). This CDR3 contains 15 residues. Between the trimmed V and J ends, which lost 4 bases and 0 bases, there was a span of 13 bases. The CDR3 spells CAWTGLLNSGNTIYF. The DNA for the CDR3 is TGTGCCTGGACAGGGCTGCTAAACTCTGGAAACACCATATATTTT.

The chain is built from TRBV19 and TRBJ2-1; D is unclear. CDR1 LNHDA and CDR2 SQIVND come from the germline V gene (reference sequence). The CDR3 extends over 17 amino acids. V dropped 3 bases and J dropped 4 bases, with 19 bases sitting between them. CDR3 loop: CASSMVPTGVSYNEQFF. The CDR3 DNA follows: TGTGCCAGTAGTATGGTTCCGACTGGTGTATCTTACAATGAGCAGTTCTTC.

The chain is built from TRBV5-1 and TRBJ2-5; the D gene is possibly TRBD1 (6 bases). Per the germline V gene, CDR1 is SGHRS and CDR2 is YFSETQ. CDR3 length: 14 residues. The V end was cut by 7 bases, the J end by 5 bases, with 18 bases between. The CDR3 DNA reads TGCGCCAGCCAGAATCAGGGGCCTCGGGAGACCCAGTACTTC. Translated: CASQNQGPRETQYF.

This clone was found once. The V gene is TRBV5-4, the J gene TRBJ2-2; D is possibly TRBD2 (6 bases). The CDR3 runs to 15 residues. The germline CDR1 and CDR2 sequences are SGHNT and YYREEE (reference sequence). Trimming removed 6 bases from V and 0 bases from J, with 12 bases in between. The CDR3 loop reads CASNLGGANTGELFF. The CDR3 DNA is TGTGCCAGCAATCTCGGGGGAGCGAACACCGGGGAGCTGTTTTTT.

The genes are TRBV3-1 (or the pseudogene TRBV3-2) and TRBJ1-3; 7 positions agree with TRBD1. Germline V lookup: CDR1 LGHDT, CDR2 YNNKEL (reference sequence). Trimming removed 6 bases from V and 2 bases from J; junction bases left unmatched: 7. The CDR3 is made up of 15 amino acids. The CDR3: CASSPTTGTGNTIYF. CDR3 in DNA: TGTGCCAGCAGTCCAACGACAGGGACTGGAAACACCATATATTTT.

V usage is TRBV28 and J usage is TRBJ2-2, with 10 nucleotides matching TRBD2. This CDR3 is built from 15 residues. J lost 3 bases, V lost 7 bases, and 5 bases had no gene match. Germline V gives CDR1 MDHEN, CDR2 SYDVKM. The CDR3 bases are TGTGCCAGCAATCCGGGACTAGCGTACACCGGGGAGCTGTTTTTT. It yields the protein CASNPGLAYTGELFF.

This clone came up a few times. The rearrangement uses TRBV5-4 and TRBJ2-2; tentatively, D is TRBD2 (5 bases). This CDR3 region has 18 residues. Per germline, CDR1 SGHNT and CDR2 YYREEE (reference sequence). The germline V and J ends were trimmed by 0 bases and 3 bases, with 18 bases remaining between them. CDR3 nucleotides: TGTGCCAGCAGCTTGGTGGGCAGGCTCGGGGTGGACACCGGGGAGCTGTTTTTT. Protein sequence: CASSLVGRLGVDTGELFF.

The chain employs TRBV6-2 or TRBV6-3 and TRBJ2-4, with 9 bases matching TRBD2. V shed 2 bases and J 2 bases; nucleotides not matched to a gene: 1. CDR1 and CDR2 from the germline V gene are MNHEY and SVGEGT. This CDR3 region has 15 residues. CDR3 sequence: CASSYAGGSKNIQYF. Written as DNA, the CDR3 is TGTGCCAGCAGTTACGCGGGGGGGTCCAAAAACATTCAGTACTTC.

This rearrangement joins TRBV3-1 (or the pseudogene TRBV3-2) to TRBJ1-5, with TRBD1 identical over 7 bases. J was trimmed by 1 base and V by 0 bases; bases with no gene match: 0. Germline V lookup: CDR1 LGHDT, CDR2 YNNKEL (reference sequence). This CDR3 region has 15 residues. CDR3 loop: CASSQEQGSNQPQHF. CDR3 nucleotide sequence: TGTGCCAGCAGCCAAGAACAGGGGAGCAATCAGCCCCAGCATTTT.

The rearrangement joins TRBV4-3 to TRBJ2-3, with D uncertain. The germline CDR1 and CDR2 sequences are LGHNA and YSLEER. The CDR3 runs to 16 residues. Trimming removed 0 bases at V and 1 base at J, with 11 bases between. This CDR3 reads CASSQDYVRGTDTQYF. CDR3 nucleotide sequence: TGCGCCAGCAGCCAAGATTACGTCCGGGGCACAGATACGCAGTATTTT.

The CDR3 DNA reads TGTGCCAGCAAGGGGACAGGAACCCTTGCCGAGCAGTACTTC. Translation: CASKGTGTLAEQYF. V and J are TRBV10-3 and TRBJ2-7, with TRBD1 identical over 8 bases. The CDR3 has 14 amino acids. In germline, CDR1 is ENHRY, CDR2 SYGVKD. After removal of 10 bases from V and 6 bases from J, the junction contained 14 bases not matched to a gene.

The chain has TRBV4-1 and TRBJ1-3; D unclear. This CDR3 has 17 amino acids. Looked up from germline, CDR1 is MGHRA and CDR2 is YSYEKL. V shed 0 bases and J shed 4 bases, with 16 bases lying between them. CDR3 amino acids: CASSQERRSGYGNTIYF. CDR3 nucleotides: TGCGCCAGCAGCCAAGAGCGGAGGAGTGGGTACGGAAACACCATATATTTT.

DNA of the CDR3: TGTGCCAGCAGCGCCGTTGTGGGGTCGAACACTGAAGCTTTCTTT. It yields the protein CASSAVVGSNTEAFF. V and J are TRBV9 and TRBJ1-1; D ambiguous. The V and J ends lost 3 bases and 1 base respectively, with 13 bases between them. The CDR3 extends over 15 amino acids. Germline loops: CDR1 SGDLS, CDR2 YYNGEE.

The chain employs TRBV4-1 and TRBJ2-7; 9 bases map to TRBD1. There are 15 residues in the CDR3. Germline V lookup: CDR1 MGHRA, CDR2 YSYEKL. With V trimmed by 2 bases and J by 3 bases, 5 bases remained unmatched. The DNA for the CDR3 is TGCGCCAGCAGCCAATCCGGGACAGGGAGCTACGAGCAGTACTTC. This sequence encodes CASSQSGTGSYEQYF.

Only one count was recorded for this clone. The V gene is TRBV16, the J gene TRBJ1-1; TRBD1 aligns across 7 bases. Trimming removed 2 bases from V and 1 base from J; junction bases left unmatched: 4. Germline CDR1 reads KGHSY; CDR2 reads FQNENV. CDR3 length: 15 amino acids. Here the CDR3 reads CASSQVRDRNTEAFF. The CDR3 bases are TGTGCCAGCAGCCAAGTTCGGGACAGGAACACTGAAGCTTTCTTT.

The chain recombines TRBV7-3 with TRBJ2-2; TRBD2 aligns across 7 bases. Germline V gene sequence: CDR1 SGHTA, CDR2 FQGTGA. The CDR3 has 17 residues. The J segment lost 5 bases and the V segment lost 0 bases, leaving 9 bases of the junction unmatched. CDR3 region: CASSLTGPGLLTGELFF. The DNA for the CDR3 is TGTGCCAGCAGCTTAACGGGTCCGGGACTATTAACCGGGGAGCTGTTTTTT.